The next 6 T cell receptor beta chains were all read from a single sample in a study of OX40 agonist ivuxolimab in advanced cancers. Sequencing was performed with immunoSEQ multiplex PCR; in TCRdb, only in-frame clones are kept and a portion is missing. This sample has over 80,000 clones, with roughly 90% found just once. The input for sequencing was CD4+ or CD8+ T cells sorted from blood, taken in a trial of the OX40 agonist ivuxolimab. These receptors came from an adult with an advanced solid tumor such as melanoma, head and neck, liver or kidney cancer.

The J gene is TRBJ1-1, the V gene TRBV7-3; D is unresolved. Germline V lookup: CDR1 SGHTA, CDR2 FQGTGA. V lost 1 base and J 1 base, leaving 4 bases between the germline ends. This CDR3 is 13 amino acids long. The CDR3 loop is CASSLRQNTEAFF. Written as DNA, the CDR3 is TGTGCCAGCAGCTTAAGACAGAACACTGAAGCTTTCTTT.

The rearrangement links TRBV6-6 to TRBJ2-3, with D unresolved. Germline V gene sequence: CDR1 MNHNY, CDR2 SVGAGI (reference sequence). The CDR3 length is 14 residues. The V and J ends lost 6 bases and 0 bases respectively, with 10 bases between them. DNA of the CDR3: TGTGCCAGCAGCAGGACCCAAAGCACAGATACGCAGTATTTT. Amino acids: CASSRTQSTDTQYF.

This clone has a single count. The chain combines TRBV5-4 with TRBJ1-1, with unresolved D. The CDR3 runs to 13 residues. Trimming stripped 0 bases from V and 4 bases from J, with 7 bases between. Per germline, CDR1 SGHNT and CDR2 YYREEE (reference sequence). This CDR3 reads CASSLGWGTEAFF. The DNA of the CDR3 is TGTGCCAGCAGCTTGGGTTGGGGCACTGAAGCTTTCTTT.

This chain joins TRBV7-2 and TRBJ2-3; D call uncertain. The V gene's germline CDR1 is SGHTA and CDR2 FQGNSA. V lost 5 bases to trimming and J lost 7 bases, with 4 bases between them. The CDR3 is 10 residues long. The CDR3 protein is CASSINTQYF. The CDR3 nucleotides read TGTGCCAGCAGCATAAATACGCAGTATTTT.

This chain uses TRBV4-3 with TRBJ1-2; the match to TRBD1 covers 7 bases. Germline values: CDR1 LGHNA, CDR2 YSLEER. The CDR3 loop spans 15 amino acids. V trimming: 3 bases; J trimming: 6 bases; junction bases outside the gene matches: 10. DNA of the CDR3: TGCGCCAGCAGCCAGGCCCTTGACAGGGTGGATGGCTACACCTTC. Amino acids: CASSQALDRVDGYTF.

This rearrangement joins TRBV7-3 to TRBJ1-2; D uncertain. V dropped 3 bases and J dropped 7 bases, with 12 bases sitting between them. Germline CDR1 reads SGHTA; CDR2 reads FQGTGA. The CDR3 length is 13 residues. CDR3 sequence: CASSFYGQSGYTF. The CDR3 DNA reads as TGTGCCAGCAGCTTCTACGGGCAAAGTGGCTACACCTTC.